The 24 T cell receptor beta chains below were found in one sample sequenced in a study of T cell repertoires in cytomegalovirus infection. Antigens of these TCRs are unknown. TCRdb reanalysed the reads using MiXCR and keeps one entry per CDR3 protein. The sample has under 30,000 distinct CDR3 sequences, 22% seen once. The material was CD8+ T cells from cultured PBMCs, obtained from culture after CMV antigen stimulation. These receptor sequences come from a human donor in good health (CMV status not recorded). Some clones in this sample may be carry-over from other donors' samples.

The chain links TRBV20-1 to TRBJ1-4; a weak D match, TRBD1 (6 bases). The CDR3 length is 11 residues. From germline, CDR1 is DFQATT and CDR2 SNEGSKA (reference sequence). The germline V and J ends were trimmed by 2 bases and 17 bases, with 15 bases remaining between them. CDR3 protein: CSARPGEARFF. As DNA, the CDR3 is TGCAGTGCTAGACCAGGGGAGGCCAGATTTTTT.

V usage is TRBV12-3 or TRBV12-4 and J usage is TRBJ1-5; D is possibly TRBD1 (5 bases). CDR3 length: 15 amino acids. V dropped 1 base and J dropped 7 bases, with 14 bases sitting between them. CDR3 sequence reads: CASSLGGQGIQPQHF. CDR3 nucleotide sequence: TGTGCCAGCAGTTTAGGGGGCCAGGGTATACAGCCCCAGCATTTT.

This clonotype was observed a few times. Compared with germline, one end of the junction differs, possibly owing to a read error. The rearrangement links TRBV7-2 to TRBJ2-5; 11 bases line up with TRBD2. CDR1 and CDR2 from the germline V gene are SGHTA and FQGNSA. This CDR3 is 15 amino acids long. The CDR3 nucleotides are TGTGCCAGCAGCGTAGCGGGGGGGCTTGGGGAGACCCAGTACTTC. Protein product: CASSVAGGLGETQYF.

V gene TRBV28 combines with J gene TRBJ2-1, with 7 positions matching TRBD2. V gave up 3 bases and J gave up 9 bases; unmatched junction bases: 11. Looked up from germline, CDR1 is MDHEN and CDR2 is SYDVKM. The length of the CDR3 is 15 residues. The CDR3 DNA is TGTGCCAGCAGTTTTTATCCGGGGGGAGGAACTGAGCAGTTCTTC. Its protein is CASSFYPGGGTEQFF.

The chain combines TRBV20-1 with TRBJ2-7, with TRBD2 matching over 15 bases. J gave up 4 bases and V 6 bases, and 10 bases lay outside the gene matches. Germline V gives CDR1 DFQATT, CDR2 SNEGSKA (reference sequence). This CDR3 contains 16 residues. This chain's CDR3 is CSAIAGTSGGPYEQYF. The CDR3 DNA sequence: TGCAGTGCAATTGCCGGGACTAGCGGGGGGCCTTACGAGCAGTACTTC.

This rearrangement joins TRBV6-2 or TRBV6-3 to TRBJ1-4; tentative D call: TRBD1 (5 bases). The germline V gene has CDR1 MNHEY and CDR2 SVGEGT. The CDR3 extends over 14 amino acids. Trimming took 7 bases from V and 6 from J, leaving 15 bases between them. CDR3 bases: TGTGCCAGCACTACAGGTGGAACCGATGAAAAACTGTTTTTT. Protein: CASTTGGTDEKLFF.

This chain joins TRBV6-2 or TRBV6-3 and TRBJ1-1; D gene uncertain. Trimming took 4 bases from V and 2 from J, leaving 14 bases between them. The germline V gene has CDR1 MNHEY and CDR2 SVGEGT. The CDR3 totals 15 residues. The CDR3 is CASSSTLGYNTEAFF. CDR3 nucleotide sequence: TGTGCCAGCAGTTCAACCCTCGGTTACAACACTGAAGCTTTCTTT.

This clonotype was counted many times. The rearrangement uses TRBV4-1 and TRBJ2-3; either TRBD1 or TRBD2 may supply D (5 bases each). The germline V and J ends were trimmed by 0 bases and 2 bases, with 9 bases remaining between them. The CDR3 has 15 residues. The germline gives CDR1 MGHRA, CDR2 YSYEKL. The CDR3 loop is CASSQDPGTTDTQYF. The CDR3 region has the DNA TGCGCCAGCAGCCAAGATCCAGGGACCACAGATACGCAGTATTTT.

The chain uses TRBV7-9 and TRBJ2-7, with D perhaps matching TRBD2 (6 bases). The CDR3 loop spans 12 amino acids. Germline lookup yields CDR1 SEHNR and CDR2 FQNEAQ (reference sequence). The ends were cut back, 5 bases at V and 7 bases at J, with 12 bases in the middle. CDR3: CASSVDYREQYF. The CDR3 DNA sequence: TGTGCCAGCAGCGTGGACTATCGGGAGCAGTACTTC.

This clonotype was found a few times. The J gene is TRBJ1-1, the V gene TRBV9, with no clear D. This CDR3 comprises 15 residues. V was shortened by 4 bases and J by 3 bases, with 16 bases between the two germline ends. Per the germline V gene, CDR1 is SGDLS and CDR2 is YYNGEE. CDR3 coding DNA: TGTGCCAGCAGCCCCAGACCGAAAGTCGACACTGAAGCTTTCTTT. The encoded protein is CASSPRPKVDTEAFF.

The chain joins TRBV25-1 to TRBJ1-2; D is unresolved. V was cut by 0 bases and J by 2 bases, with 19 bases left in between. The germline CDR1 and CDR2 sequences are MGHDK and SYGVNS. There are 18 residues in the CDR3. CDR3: CASSEYFGNDPENYGYTF. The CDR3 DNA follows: TGTGCCAGCAGTGAATATTTCGGGAACGATCCGGAGAACTATGGCTACACCTTC.

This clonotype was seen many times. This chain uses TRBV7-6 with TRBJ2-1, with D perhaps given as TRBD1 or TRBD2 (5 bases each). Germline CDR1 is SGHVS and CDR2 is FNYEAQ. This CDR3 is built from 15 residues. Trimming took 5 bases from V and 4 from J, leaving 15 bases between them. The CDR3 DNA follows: TGTGCCAGCAGCCCCCGGGAAGGGGTGTACAATGAGCAGTTCTTC. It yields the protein CASSPREGVYNEQFF.

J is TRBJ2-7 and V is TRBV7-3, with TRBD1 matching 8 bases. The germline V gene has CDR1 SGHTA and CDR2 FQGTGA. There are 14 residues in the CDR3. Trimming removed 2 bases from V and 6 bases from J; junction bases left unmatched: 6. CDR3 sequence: CASSLEAGGTEQYF. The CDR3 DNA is TGTGCCAGCAGCTTAGAGGCAGGGGGCACCGAGCAGTACTTC.

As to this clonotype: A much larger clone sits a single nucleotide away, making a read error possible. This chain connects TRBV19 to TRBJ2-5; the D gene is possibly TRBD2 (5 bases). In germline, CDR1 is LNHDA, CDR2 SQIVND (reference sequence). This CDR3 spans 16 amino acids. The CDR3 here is CASSISAGLRQEIQYF. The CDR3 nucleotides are TGTGCCAGTAGTATTTCTGCTGGACTGAGACAAGAGATCCAGTACTTC.

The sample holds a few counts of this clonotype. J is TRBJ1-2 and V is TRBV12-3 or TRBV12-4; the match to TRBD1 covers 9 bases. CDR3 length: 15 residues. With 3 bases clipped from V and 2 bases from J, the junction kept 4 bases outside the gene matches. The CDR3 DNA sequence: TGTGCCAGCAGTTTGTGGGACAGGGTAAACTATGGCTACACCTTC. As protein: CASSLWDRVNYGYTF.

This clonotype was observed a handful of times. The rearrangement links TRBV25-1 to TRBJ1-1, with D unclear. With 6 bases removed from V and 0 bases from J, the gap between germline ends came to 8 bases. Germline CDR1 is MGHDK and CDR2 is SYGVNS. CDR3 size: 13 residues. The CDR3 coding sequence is TGTGCCAGCAGACTTTCGGTGAACACTGAAGCTTTCTTT. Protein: CASRLSVNTEAFF.

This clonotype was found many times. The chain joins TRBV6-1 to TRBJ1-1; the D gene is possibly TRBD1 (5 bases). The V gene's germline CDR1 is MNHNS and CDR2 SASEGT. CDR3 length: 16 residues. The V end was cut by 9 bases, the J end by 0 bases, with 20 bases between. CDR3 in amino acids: CASRNDGTGMNTEAFF. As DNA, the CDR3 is TGTGCCAGTAGGAACGACGGGACGGGGATGAACACTGAAGCTTTCTTT.

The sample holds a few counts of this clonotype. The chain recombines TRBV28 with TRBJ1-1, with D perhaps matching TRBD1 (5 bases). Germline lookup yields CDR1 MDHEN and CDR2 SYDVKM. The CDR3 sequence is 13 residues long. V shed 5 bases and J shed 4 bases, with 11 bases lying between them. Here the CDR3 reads CASSHPGGTEAFF. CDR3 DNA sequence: TGTGCCAGCAGTCACCCGGGGGGCACTGAAGCTTTCTTT. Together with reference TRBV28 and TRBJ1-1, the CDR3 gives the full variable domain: DVKVTQSSRYLVKRTGEKVFLECVQDMDHENMFWYRQDPGLGLRLIYFSYDVKMKEKGDIPEGYSVSREKKERFSLILESASTNQTSMYLCASSHPGGTEAFFGQGTRLTVV.

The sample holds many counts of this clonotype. The CDR3 coding sequence is TGTGCCAGCACGTCTTCGCTTTCCTACGAGCAGTACTTC. It specifies CASTSSLSYEQYF. The rearrangement joins TRBV7-2 to TRBJ2-7; D call uncertain. V gave up 7 bases and J gave up 1 base, with 11 bases separating them. The CDR3 totals 13 residues. Germline V CDR1 and CDR2: SGHTA, FQGNSA.

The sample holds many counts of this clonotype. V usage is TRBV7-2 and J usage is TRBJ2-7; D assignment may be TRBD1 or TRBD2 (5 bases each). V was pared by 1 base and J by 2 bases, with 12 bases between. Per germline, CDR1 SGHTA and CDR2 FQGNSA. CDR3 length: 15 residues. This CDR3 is CASSLEGWTAYEQYF. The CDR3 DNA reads TGTGCCAGCAGCTTAGAGGGGTGGACTGCCTACGAGCAGTACTTC.

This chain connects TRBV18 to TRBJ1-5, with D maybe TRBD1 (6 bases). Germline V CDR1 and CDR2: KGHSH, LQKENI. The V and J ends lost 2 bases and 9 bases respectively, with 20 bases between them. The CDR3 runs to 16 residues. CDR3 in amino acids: CASSPSVPGGPLPQHF. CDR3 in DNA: TGTGCCAGCTCACCAAGTGTCCCGGGGGGCCCGTTGCCCCAGCATTTT.

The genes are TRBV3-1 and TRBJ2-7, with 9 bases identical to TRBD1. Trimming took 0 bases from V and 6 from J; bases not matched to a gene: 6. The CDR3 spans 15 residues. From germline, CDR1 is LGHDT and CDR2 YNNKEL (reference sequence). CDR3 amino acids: CASSQDWDRVGEQYF. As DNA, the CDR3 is TGTGCCAGCAGCCAAGATTGGGACAGGGTCGGCGAGCAGTACTTC.

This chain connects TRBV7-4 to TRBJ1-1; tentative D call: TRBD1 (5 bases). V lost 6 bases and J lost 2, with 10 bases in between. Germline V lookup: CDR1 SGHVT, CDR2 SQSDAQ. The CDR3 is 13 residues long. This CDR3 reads CASRQGPNTEAFF. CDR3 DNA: TGTGCCAGCAGGCAGGGCCCTAACACTGAAGCTTTCTTT.

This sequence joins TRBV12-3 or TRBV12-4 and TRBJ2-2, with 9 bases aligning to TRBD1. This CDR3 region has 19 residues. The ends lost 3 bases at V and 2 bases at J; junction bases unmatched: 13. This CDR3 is CASSFWVSLGQGNTGELFF. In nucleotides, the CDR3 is TGTGCCAGCAGTTTTTGGGTCTCGTTGGGACAGGGAAACACCGGGGAGCTGTTTTTT.